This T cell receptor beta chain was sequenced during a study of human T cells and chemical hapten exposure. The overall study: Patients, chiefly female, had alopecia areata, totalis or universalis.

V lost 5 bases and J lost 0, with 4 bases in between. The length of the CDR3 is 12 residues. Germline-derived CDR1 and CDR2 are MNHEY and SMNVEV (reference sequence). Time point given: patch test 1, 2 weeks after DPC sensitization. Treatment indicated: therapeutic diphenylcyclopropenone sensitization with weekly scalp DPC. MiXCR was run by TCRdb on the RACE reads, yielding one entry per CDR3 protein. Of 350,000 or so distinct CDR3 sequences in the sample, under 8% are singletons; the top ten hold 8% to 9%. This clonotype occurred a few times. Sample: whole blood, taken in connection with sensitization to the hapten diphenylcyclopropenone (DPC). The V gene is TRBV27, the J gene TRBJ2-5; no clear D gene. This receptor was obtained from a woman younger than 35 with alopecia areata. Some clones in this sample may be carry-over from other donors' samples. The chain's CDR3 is CASSGNQETQYF. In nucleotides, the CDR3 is TGTGCCAGCAGTGGGAACCAAGAGACCCAGTACTTC.